This entry describes one T cell receptor beta chain. Its binding antigen is unknown. Base-call qualities are not available, and no considerably larger clone is one nucleotide away. This entry belongs to a study of a mutant IDH1 vaccine in newly diagnosed glioma (dated by TCRdb to the early 2020s). About the investigation overall: Of the 25 to 40 treated patients, about 62% were male and around 40% were female, and the mean age was approximately 41 years. Prior to enrollment, patients had been given standard therapy consisting of radiotherapy alone, temozolomide alone, or radiochemotherapy with temozolomide, with the combination given to most patients. Six visits were used for peripheral blood collection: V03 (baseline), V05, V07, V10, V12 and V13. For exploratory analyses, longitudinal TCRB deep sequencing was carried out in about two dozen treated patients wherever samples were available.

Library preparation employed the immunoSEQ multiplex PCR assay. Rearranged TCR beta chain sequences were amplified with the hsTCRB Kit following the manufacturer's protocol. Sequencing of TCRB libraries was carried out on an Illumina MiSeq. Turning to the authors' computational methods: The proprietary platform of the kit vendor was used for demultiplexing, trimming and gene mapping. TCRdb carries this immuneACCESS record with in-frame sequences only. Its versions omit some clonotypes, under half of them owing to an unresolved V gene in the studies checked, with the rest unexplained. That table gives V, J and clone size, and the DNA gave D and trimming. The sample records about 88,000 clones, 82% of which are singletons. Clones ranked in the top ten supply roughly 5% of the sample. Results and caveats for the whole study, not just this receptor: Vaccine-induced immune responses across multiple MHC alleles were detected in about 92% of patients. The authors stated that sample limitations prevented analyses of patient blood samples from being reproduced. Pseudoprogression seemed to be unrelated to changes in the top peripheral T cell clonotypes found by TCRB sequencing. Selection of PBMC samples for TCRB deep sequencing was based on availability.

The trim is 0 bases for V and 0 bases for J, with a gap of 10 bases between the germline ends. For CDR1 and CDR2, the germline V gene lists SGHTA and FQGNSA. The CDR3 has 16 amino acids, counting the end cysteine and phenylalanine. CDR3 DNA is the only sequence kept; it has 48 bases, read in frame from the first base. The meaning of the sample's time point label: baseline, week 1 (first vaccination visit). Sample treatment or condition, as interpreted from the label and publication: pre-vaccination baseline after standard-of-care therapy. Donors had newly diagnosed WHO grade 3 or 4 IDH1-mutant astrocytomas with loss of nuclear ATRX. The samples were drawn from NOA16, a multicentre, single-arm, open-label phase I trial in Germany that tested a mutant IDH1 peptide vaccine in humans for the first time. For immunogenicity testing, the blood drawn at visit V03 was used as the baseline sample. Genomic DNA for TCRB sequencing was extracted from EDTA blood using the DNeasy Blood and Tissue Kit.

This clonotype was sampled from a man aged 40-49 years with glioma. Some clones in this sample may be carry-over from other donors' samples. The chain is encoded by TRBV7-2 joined to TRBJ2-3, with no reliable assignment of the D segment. The sample here was PBMCs, taken from a glioma patient treated with radiotherapy, temozolomide or both. The nucleotides read TGTGCCAGCAGCTTAGCTTCGGGTACTAGCACAGATACGCAGTATTTT. This translates into CASSLASGTSTDTQYF.